The 14 T cell receptor beta chains below all came from one sample that was sequenced in a study of early T cells in non-severe SARS-CoV-2 infection (dated by TCRdb to about 2021). The library was obtained by 5' RACE. The reads were generated on a NextSeq 500. Using fastp at Q25 and MiXCR, TCRdb reprocessed the public reads and kept productive beta chains. All rows with the same CDR3 protein become a single entry with the most common DNA and genes. Here the sample has 68,000 or so distinct CDR3 sequences; roughly a tenth occur a single time. The ten largest account for 6.4% of the sample. Sequencing was performed on whole blood. The receptors derive from an adult who was a healthcare worker with PCR-confirmed SARS-CoV-2 infection or an uninfected control (not recorded which).

This clonotype was seen a few times. This chain joins TRBV6-2 or TRBV6-3 and TRBJ2-1; no clear D gene. The CDR3 extends over 15 amino acids. V gave up 2 bases and J gave up 6 bases, with 14 bases separating them. Germline V lookup: CDR1 MNHEY, CDR2 SVGEGT. The CDR3 reads CASSYQDGLGNEQFF. In DNA form, the CDR3 reads TGTGCCAGCAGTTACCAGGACGGTCTAGGCAATGAGCAGTTCTTC.

Only a few counts were recorded for this clonotype. The chain is built from TRBV14 and TRBJ2-7; 7 bases align to TRBD1. Germline V lookup: CDR1 SGHDN, CDR2 FVKESK. The CDR3 extends over 18 amino acids. The V segment lost 1 base and the J segment 5 bases; nucleotides outside the gene matches: 17. CDR3 DNA: TGTGCCAGCAGCCAAGTCGCGTGGAGACAGGGCTTTCCGGACGAGCAGTACTTC. It is translated as CASSQVAWRQGFPDEQYF.

CDR3 sequence (DNA): TGCAGTGCTTCCGGGCCACTGGAATACGAGCAGTACTTC. Encoded protein: CSASGPLEYEQYF. This chain links TRBV20-1 with TRBJ2-7, with no clear D. This CDR3 comprises 13 residues. Looked up from germline, CDR1 is DFQATT and CDR2 is SNEGSKA (reference sequence). Trimming took 5 bases from V and 4 from J, leaving 15 bases between them.

This clonotype came up a few times. The chain couples TRBV4-3 to TRBJ1-2; D is possibly TRBD1 (5 bases). Trimming shortened V by 1 base and J by 6 bases, and 9 bases separated the two germline ends. The length of the CDR3 is 13 residues. Germline-derived CDR1 and CDR2 are LGHNA and YSLEER. CDR3 nucleotide sequence: TGCGCCAGCAGCCAAGCAGAGGGGCATGGCTACACCTTC. This gives the protein CASSQAEGHGYTF.

The sample holds many counts of this clonotype. The rearrangement links TRBV6-6 to TRBJ1-2; no definite D call. The CDR3 sequence is 14 residues long. The germline V and J ends were trimmed by 0 bases and 4 bases, with 9 bases remaining between them. Germline CDR1 MNHNY, CDR2 SVGAGI (reference sequence). The CDR3 DNA reads TGTGCCAGCAGTTACTCGGAAGGGAGCTATGGCTACACCTTC. The encoded protein is CASSYSEGSYGYTF.

The CDR3: CASSLGQGRNEQFF. CDR3 sequence (DNA): TGTGCCAGCAGCCTCGGACAGGGGAGGAATGAGCAGTTCTTC. This chain uses TRBV28 with TRBJ2-1, with 9 bases lining up with TRBD1. The CDR3 runs 14 residues. With V trimmed by 6 bases and J by 7 bases, 7 bases remained unmatched. Per the germline V gene, CDR1 is MDHEN and CDR2 is SYDVKM.

This chain uses TRBV7-9 with TRBJ1-1, with 8 positions matching TRBD1. V was clipped by 7 bases and J by 3 bases; unmatched bases: 4. CDR3 length: 13 amino acids. Germline V lookup: CDR1 SEHNR, CDR2 FQNEAQ (reference sequence). The CDR3 reads CASTGQGYTEAFF. Here the CDR3 DNA reads TGTGCCAGCACCGGACAGGGATACACTGAAGCTTTCTTT.

The chain links TRBV5-8 to TRBJ1-1; D uncertain. V lost 0 bases and J 1 base, leaving 13 bases between the germline ends. This CDR3 is built from 16 residues. The V gene's germline CDR1 is SGHTS and CDR2 YDEGEE. The chain's CDR3 is CASSLALRYQNTEAFF. For the CDR3, the DNA is TGTGCCAGCAGCTTGGCCTTGAGGTACCAGAACACTGAAGCTTTCTTT.

The chain uses TRBV28 and TRBJ2-7; D is possibly TRBD2 (5 bases). The CDR3 totals 15 residues. Trimming cost V 6 bases and J 5 bases, with 20 bases left between them. Per germline, CDR1 MDHEN and CDR2 SYDVKM. The CDR3 DNA sequence: TGTGCCAGCAGCAATAACAGAGGGTCCAAGGACGAGCAGTACTTC. Its protein product is CASSNNRGSKDEQYF.

This chain joins TRBV28 and TRBJ1-5; D is perhaps TRBD1 (5 bases). Deletions cut 3 bases from V and 7 bases from J, with 13 bases between. Germline CDR1 and CDR2: MDHEN and SYDVKM. This CDR3 is built from 14 residues. For the CDR3, the DNA is TGTGCCAGCAGTTTCCGACCCGGGGGGCAGCCCCAGCATTTT. Residues: CASSFRPGGQPQHF.

This clonotype was seen at least ten times. The V and J genes are TRBV12-3 or TRBV12-4 and TRBJ2-7, with D hard to call. V dropped 7 bases and J dropped 5 bases, with 9 bases sitting between them. The CDR3 runs to 11 residues. For the CDR3, the DNA is TGTGCCAGCAAGGGATCACACGAGCAGTACTTC. Its translation is CASKGSHEQYF.

This clonotype was seen more than once but under ten times. The J gene is TRBJ2-7, the V gene TRBV28; 7 bases align to TRBD1. J was trimmed by 5 bases and V by 4 bases; bases with no gene match: 11. The CDR3 runs 15 residues. Germline V CDR1 and CDR2: MDHEN, SYDVKM. CDR3 protein: CASSSQTGIMNEQYF. CDR3 nucleotides: TGTGCCAGCAGTTCCCAGACAGGGATTATGAACGAGCAGTACTTC.

The table lists this clonotype with a few counts. The rearrangement links TRBV6-5 to TRBJ2-2, with 7 bases aligning to TRBD2. V was clipped by 0 bases and J by 5 bases; unmatched bases: 6. The CDR3 extends over 16 amino acids. Germline V gene lookup returns CDR1 MNHEY and CDR2 SVGAGI. The CDR3, as DNA: TGTGCCAGCAGTTACTCGGGAGGGAGGGCAACCGGGGAGCTGTTTTTT. Translated, it gives CASSYSGGRATGELFF.

The V gene is TRBV18, the J gene TRBJ2-7; TRBD1 agrees at 7 bases. Germline CDR1 and CDR2: KGHSH and LQKENI. J was trimmed by 2 bases and V by 0 bases; bases with no gene match: 7. The CDR3 sequence is 16 residues long. DNA of the CDR3: TGTGCCAGCTCACCACCCGGACAGGTCGCGACCTACGAGCAGTACTTC. Its protein product is CASSPPGQVATYEQYF.